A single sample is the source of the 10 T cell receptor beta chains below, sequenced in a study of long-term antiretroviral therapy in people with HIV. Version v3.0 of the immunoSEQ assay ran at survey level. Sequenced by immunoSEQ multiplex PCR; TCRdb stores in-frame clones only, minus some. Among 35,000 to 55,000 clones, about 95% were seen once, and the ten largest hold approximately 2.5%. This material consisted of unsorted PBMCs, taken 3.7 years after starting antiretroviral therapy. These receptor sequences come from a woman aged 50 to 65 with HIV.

The CDR3 loop reads CASSLEQLRNSPLHF. The CDR3 DNA follows: TGTGCCAGCAGTTTAGAACAACTCAGGAATTCACCCCTCCACTTT. The chain joins TRBV6-6 to TRBJ1-6; D is uncertain. Trimming took 4 bases from V and 7 from J, leaving 14 bases between them. This CDR3 contains 15 residues. Germline loops: CDR1 MNHNY, CDR2 SVGAGI (reference sequence).

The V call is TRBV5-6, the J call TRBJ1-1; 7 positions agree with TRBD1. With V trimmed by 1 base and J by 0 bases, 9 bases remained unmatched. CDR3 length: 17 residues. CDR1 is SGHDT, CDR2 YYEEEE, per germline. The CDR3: CASSLTGEKGLNTEAFF. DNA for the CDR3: TGTGCCAGCAGCTTGACAGGGGAAAAGGGGCTGAACACTGAAGCTTTCTTT.

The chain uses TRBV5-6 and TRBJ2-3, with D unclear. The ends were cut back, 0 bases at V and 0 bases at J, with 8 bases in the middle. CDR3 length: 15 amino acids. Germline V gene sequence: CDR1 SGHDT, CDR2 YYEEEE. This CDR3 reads CASSLGSSSTDTQYF. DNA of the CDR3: TGTGCCAGCAGCTTGGGCAGCTCTAGCACAGATACGCAGTATTTT.

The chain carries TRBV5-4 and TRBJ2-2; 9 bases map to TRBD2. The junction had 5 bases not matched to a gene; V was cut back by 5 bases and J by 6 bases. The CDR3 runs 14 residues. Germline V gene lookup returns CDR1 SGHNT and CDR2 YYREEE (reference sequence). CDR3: CASRTLAGPGELFF. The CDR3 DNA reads TGTGCCAGCAGAACGCTAGCGGGGCCCGGGGAGCTGTTTTTT.

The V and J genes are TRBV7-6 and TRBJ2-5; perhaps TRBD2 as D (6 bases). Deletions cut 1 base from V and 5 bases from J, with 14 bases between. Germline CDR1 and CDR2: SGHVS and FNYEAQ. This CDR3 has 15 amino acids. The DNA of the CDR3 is TGTGCCAGCAGCTTAGAACCTAGCGCGCGCGAGACCCAGTACTTC. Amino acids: CASSLEPSARETQYF.

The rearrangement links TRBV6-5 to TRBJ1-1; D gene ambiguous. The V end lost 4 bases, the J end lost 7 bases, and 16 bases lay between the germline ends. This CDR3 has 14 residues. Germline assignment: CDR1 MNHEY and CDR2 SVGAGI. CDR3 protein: CASSSDSRGFEAFF. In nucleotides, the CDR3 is TGTGCCAGCAGTTCCGACTCGCGAGGCTTTGAAGCTTTCTTT.

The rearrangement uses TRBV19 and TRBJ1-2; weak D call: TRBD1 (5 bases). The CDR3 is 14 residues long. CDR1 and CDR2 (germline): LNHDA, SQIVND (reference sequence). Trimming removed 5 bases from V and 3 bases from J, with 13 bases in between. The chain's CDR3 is CASSGEPGHYGYTF. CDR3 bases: TGTGCCAGTAGTGGGGAGCCAGGGCACTATGGCTACACCTTC.

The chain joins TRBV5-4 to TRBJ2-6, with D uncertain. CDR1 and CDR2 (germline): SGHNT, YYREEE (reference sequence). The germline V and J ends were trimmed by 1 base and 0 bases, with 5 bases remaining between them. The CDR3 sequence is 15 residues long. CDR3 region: CASSLQFSGANVLTF. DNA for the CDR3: TGTGCCAGCAGCTTGCAGTTCTCTGGGGCCAACGTCCTGACTTTC.

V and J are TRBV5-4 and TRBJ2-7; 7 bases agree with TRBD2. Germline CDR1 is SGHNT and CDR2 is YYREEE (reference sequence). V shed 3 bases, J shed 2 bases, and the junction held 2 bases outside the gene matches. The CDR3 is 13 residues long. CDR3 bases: TGTGCCAGCAGCTCGGGACTACCCTACGAGCAGTACTTC. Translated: CASSSGLPYEQYF.

CDR3 nucleotides: TGTGCCAGCAGCTTAGGAGGGTACGGAAACACCATATATTTT. Translated, it gives CASSLGGYGNTIYF. The genes are TRBV11-2 and TRBJ1-3; D gene uncertain. The CDR3 consists of 14 residues. Germline CDR1 SGHAT, CDR2 FQNNGV. The ends were cut back, 1 base at V and 4 bases at J, with 8 bases in the middle. The full variable domain, with the rest looked up from reference TRBV11-2 and TRBJ1-3, is EAGVAQSPRYKIIEKRQSVAFWCNPISGHATLYWYQQILGQGPKLLIQFQNNGVVDDSQLPKDRFSAERLKGVDSTLKIQPAKLEDSAVYLCASSLGGYGNTIYFGEGSWLTVV.